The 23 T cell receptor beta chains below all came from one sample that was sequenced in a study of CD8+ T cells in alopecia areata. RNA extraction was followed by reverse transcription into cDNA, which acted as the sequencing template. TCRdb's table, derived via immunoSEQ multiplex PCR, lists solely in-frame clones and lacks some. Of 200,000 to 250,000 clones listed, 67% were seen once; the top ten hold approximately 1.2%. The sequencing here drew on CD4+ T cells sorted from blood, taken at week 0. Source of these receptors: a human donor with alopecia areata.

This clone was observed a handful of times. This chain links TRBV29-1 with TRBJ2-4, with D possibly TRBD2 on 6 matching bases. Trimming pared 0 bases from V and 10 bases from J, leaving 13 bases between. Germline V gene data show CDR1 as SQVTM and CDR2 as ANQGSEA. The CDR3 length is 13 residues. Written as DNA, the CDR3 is TGCAGCGTTGAAGATTCGCGGGGAAAAATTCAGTACTTC. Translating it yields CSVEDSRGKIQYF.

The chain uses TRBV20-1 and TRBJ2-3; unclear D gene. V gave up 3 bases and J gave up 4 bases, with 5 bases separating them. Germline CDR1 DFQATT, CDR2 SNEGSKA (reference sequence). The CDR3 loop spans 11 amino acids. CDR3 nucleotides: TGCAGTGCTAGTTGGGCAGATACGCAGTATTTT. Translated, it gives CSASWADTQYF.

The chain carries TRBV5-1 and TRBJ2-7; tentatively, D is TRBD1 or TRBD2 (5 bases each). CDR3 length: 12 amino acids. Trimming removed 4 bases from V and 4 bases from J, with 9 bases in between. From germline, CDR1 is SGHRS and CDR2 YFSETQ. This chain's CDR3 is CASSTGLYEQYF. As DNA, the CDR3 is TGCGCCAGCAGCACGGGGCTTTACGAGCAGTACTTC.

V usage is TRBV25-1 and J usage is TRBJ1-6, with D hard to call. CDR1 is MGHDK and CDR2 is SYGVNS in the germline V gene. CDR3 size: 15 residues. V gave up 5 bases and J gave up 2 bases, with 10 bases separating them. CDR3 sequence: CASSPLGTYNSPLHF. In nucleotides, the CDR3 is TGTGCCAGCAGTCCCCTCGGAACCTATAATTCACCCCTCCACTTT.

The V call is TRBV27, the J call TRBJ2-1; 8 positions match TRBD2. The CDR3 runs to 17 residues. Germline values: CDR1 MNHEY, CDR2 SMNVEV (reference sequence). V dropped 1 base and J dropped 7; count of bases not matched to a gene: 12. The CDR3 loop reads CASSLFPAGAPRNEQFF. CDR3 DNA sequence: TGTGCCAGCAGTTTATTTCCAGCGGGGGCCCCTCGAAATGAGCAGTTCTTC.

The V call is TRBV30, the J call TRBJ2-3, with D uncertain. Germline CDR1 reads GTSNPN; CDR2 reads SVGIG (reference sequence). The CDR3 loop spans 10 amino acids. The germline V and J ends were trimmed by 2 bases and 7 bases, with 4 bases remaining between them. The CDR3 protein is CAWSTNTQYF. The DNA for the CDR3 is TGTGCCTGGAGTACAAATACGCAGTATTTT. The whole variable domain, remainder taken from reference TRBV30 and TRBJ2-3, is SQTIHQWPATLVQPVGSPLSLECTVEGTSNPNLYWYRQAAGRGLQLLFYSVGIGQISSEVPQNLSASRPQDRQFILSSKKLLLSDSGFYLCAWSTNTQYFGPGTRLTVL.

This CDR3 reads CASSGGTTHSPLHF. For the CDR3, the DNA is TGTGCCAGCAGCGGAGGCACCACACACTCACCCCTCCACTTT. This chain joins TRBV9 and TRBJ1-6; D not certain. The CDR3 sequence is 14 residues long. CDR1 is SGDLS, CDR2 YYNGEE, per germline. V gave up 3 bases and J gave up 10 bases, with 14 bases separating them.

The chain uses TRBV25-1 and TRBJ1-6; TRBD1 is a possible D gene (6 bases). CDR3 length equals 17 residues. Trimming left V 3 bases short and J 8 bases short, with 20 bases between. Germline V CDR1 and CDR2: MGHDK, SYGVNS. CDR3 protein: CASSDTLTGALDSPLHF. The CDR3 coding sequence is TGTGCCAGCAGTGACACCCTAACGGGGGCGCTGGATTCACCCCTCCACTTT.

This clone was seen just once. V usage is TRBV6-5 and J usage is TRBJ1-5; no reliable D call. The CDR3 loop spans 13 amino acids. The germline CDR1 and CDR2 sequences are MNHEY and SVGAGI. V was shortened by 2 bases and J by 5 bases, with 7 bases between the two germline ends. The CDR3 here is CASSYGRDQPQHF. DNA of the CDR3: TGTGCCAGCAGTTACGGGCGGGATCAGCCCCAGCATTTT.

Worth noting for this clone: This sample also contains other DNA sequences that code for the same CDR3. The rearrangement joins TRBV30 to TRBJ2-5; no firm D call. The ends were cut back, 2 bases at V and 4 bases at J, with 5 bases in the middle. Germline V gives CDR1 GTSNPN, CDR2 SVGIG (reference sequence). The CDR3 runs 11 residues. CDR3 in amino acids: CAWSLGETQYF. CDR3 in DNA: TGTGCCTGGAGTCTAGGAGAGACCCAGTACTTC.

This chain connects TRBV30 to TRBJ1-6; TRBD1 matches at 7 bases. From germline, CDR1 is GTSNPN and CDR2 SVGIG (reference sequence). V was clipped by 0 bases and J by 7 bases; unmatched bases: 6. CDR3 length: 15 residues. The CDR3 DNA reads TGTGCCTGGAGTGTACTGGGGACAGTCAATTCACCCCTCCACTTT. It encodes CAWSVLGTVNSPLHF.

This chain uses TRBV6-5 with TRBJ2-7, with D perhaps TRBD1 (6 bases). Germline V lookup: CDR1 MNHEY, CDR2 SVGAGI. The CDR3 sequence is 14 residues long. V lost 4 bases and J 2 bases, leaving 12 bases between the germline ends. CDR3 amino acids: CASSSPGHPYEQYF. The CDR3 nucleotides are TGTGCCAGCAGTTCGCCGGGACACCCCTACGAGCAGTACTTC.

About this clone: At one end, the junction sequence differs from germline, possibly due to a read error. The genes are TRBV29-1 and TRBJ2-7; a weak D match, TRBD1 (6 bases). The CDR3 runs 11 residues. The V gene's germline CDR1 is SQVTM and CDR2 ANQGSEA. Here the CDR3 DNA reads TGCAGCGTAGAAGGCAGGGGCGAGCAGTACTTC. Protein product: CSVEGRGEQYF.

The CDR3 nucleotides read TGTGCCTCCGTTGGACAGCAGGGAAACACCATATATTTT. Residues: CASVGQQGNTIYF. The genes are TRBV6-5 and TRBJ1-3; possibly TRBD1 for D (6 bases). Trimming took off 11 bases at V and 4 bases at J, with 15 bases between the two ends. This CDR3 comprises 13 residues. Per germline, CDR1 MNHEY and CDR2 SVGAGI.

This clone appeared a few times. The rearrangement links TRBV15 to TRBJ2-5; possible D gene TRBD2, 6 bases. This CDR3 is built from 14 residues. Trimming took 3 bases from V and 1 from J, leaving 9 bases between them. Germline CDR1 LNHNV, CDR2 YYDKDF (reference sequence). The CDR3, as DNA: TGTGCCACCAGCAGGCGGGACTCCCAAGAGACCCAGTACTTC. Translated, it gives CATSRRDSQETQYF.

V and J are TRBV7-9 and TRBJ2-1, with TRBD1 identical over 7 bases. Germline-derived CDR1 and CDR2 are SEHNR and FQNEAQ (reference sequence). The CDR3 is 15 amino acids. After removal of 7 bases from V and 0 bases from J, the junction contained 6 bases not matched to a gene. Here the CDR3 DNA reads TGTGCCAGCAACAGAGACAGGGTCTCCTACAATGAGCAGTTCTTC. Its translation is CASNRDRVSYNEQFF.

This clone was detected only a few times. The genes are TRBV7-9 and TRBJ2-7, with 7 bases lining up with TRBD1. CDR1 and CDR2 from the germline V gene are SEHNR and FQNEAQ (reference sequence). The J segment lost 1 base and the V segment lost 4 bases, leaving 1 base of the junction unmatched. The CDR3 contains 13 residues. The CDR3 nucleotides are TGTGCCAGCAGCTCGGACAGGTCCTACGAGCAGTACTTC. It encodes CASSSDRSYEQYF.

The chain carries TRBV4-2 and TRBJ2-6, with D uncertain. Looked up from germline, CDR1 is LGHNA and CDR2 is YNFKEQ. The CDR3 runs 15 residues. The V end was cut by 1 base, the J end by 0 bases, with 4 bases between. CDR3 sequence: CASSQGSSGANVLTF. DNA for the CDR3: TGTGCCAGCAGCCAAGGTAGCTCTGGGGCCAACGTCCTGACTTTC.

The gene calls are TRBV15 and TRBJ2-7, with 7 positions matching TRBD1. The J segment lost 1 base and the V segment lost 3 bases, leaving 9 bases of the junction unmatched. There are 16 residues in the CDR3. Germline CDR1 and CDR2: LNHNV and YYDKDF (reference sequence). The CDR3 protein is CATSSPRDSLSYEQYF. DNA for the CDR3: TGTGCCACCAGCAGCCCCCGGGACAGCTTATCCTACGAGCAGTACTTC.

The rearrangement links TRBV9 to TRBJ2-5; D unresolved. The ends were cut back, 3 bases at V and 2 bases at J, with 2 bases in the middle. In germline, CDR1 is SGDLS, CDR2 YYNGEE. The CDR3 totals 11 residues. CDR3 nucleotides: TGTGCCAGCAGCGATCAAGAGACCCAGTACTTC. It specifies CASSDQETQYF.

The CDR3 nucleotides are TGTGCCAGCACAGGGGGCCCTAATTCACCCCTCCACTTT. It yields the protein CASTGGPNSPLHF. The V call is TRBV7-6, the J call TRBJ1-6; TRBD1 agrees at 8 bases. The J segment lost 6 bases and the V segment lost 7 bases, leaving 2 bases of the junction unmatched. This CDR3 is built from 13 residues. The germline V gene encodes CDR1 SGHVS and CDR2 FNYEAQ.

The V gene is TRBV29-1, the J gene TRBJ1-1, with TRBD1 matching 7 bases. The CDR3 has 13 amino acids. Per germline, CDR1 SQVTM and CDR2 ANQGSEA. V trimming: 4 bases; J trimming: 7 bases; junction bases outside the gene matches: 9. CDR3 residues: CSVARRTGNEAFF. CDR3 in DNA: TGCAGCGTTGCAAGACGGACAGGCAATGAAGCTTTCTTT.

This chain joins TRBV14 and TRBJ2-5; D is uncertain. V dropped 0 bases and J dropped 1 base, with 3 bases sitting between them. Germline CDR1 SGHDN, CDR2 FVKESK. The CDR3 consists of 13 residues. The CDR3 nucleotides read TGTGCCAGCAGCCAAGACCTCCAAGAGACCCAGTACTTC. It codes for CASSQDLQETQYF.